This TCR beta chain was captured by sequencing in a study of T cell changes during pregnancy in multiple sclerosis. The CDR3 runs 14 residues. V trimming: 6 bases; J trimming: 5 bases; junction bases outside the gene matches: 5. Per germline, CDR1 ENHRY and CDR2 SYGVKD. Only in-frame clones appear in the TCRdb table, and some are missing; sequencing was by immunoSEQ multiplex PCR. The sample has approximately 90,000 clones, 90% to 95% seen once. The sequences come from peripheral blood, collected in the third trimester of pregnancy. The receptor comes from a female donor with multiple sclerosis, enrolled in a pregnancy study. The chain has TRBV10-3 and TRBJ2-7; 12 bases agree with TRBD1. CDR3 sequence reads: CAIRPGQGAHEQYF. The CDR3 DNA is TGTGCCATCAGACCGGGACAGGGGGCCCACGAGCAGTACTTC.